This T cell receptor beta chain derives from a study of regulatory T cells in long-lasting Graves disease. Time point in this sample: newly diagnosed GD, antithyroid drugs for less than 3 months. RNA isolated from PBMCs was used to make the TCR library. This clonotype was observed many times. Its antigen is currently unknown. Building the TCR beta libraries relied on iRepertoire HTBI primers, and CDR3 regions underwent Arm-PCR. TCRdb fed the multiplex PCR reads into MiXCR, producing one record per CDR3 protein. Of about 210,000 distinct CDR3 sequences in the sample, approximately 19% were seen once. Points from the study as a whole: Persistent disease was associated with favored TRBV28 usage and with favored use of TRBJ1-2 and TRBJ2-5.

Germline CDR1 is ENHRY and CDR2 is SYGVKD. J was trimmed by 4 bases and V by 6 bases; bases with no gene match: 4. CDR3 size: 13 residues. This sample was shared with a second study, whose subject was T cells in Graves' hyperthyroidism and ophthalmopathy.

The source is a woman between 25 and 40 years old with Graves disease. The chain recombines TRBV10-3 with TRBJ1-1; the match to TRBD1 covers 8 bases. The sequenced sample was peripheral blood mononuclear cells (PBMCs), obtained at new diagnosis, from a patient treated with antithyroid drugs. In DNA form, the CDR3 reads TGTGCCATCAGGCAGGGGGCGAGCACTGAAGCTTTCTTT. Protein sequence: CAIRQGASTEAFF.